This T cell receptor beta chain was sequenced during a study of T cells in Graves' hyperthyroidism and ophthalmopathy. Points from the study as a whole: Ophthalmopathy was identified by the model a median about 6.4 months ahead of onset. Blood also contained most expanded thyroid clonotypes above 0.001.

Germline lookup yields CDR1 MNHEY and CDR2 SVGEGT. Trimming stripped 5 bases from V and 4 bases from J, with 12 bases between. CDR3 size: 14 residues. This clonotype has more than one count but fewer than ten. Its antigen is not known. There were TCR beta CDR3 regions amplified from RNA transcripts. During a first-round RT-PCR of the TCR CDR3, the HTBI primer set was used. Via MiXCR, TCRdb re-called the multiplex PCR reads, giving one row per CDR3 protein. The sample lists 650,000 to 750,000 distinct CDR3 sequences, around 15% occurring once. The sequence was collected from a woman aged 18-35 years with Graves' hyperthyroidism. The chain uses TRBV6-2 or TRBV6-3 and TRBJ1-5; D remains ambiguous. Sequenced input: blood. The DNA of the CDR3 is TGTGCCAGCAGTGTTCGCACCTTAAATCAGCCCCAGCATTTT. Protein sequence: CASSVRTLNQPQHF.